Presented here are 7 T cell receptor beta chains from one specimen sequenced in a study of T-cell reconstitution after alpha-beta-depleted transplantation in children. Unique molecular identifiers were used in preparing the TCRbeta library. From the PCR reads, TCRdb called clonotypes with MiXCR, one entry per CDR3 protein. The repertoire holds approximately 340,000 distinct CDR3 sequences, with approximately 10% as singletons. The sequencing here drew on PBMCs from the stem cell graft donor, taken from the stem cell graft. These receptors came from a human donor who donated a stem cell graft to a child with acute lymphoblastic leukemia.

This clonotype was counted only a few times. The V gene is TRBV12-3 or TRBV12-4, the J gene TRBJ2-5; D gene ambiguous. The V end lost 6 bases, the J end lost 5 bases, and 16 bases lay between the germline ends. The CDR3 totals 14 residues. The CDR3 region has the DNA TGTGCCAGCAGCCATACTGCCGGTTCGGAGACCCAGTACTTC. It codes for CASSHTAGSETQYF.

This chain uses TRBV29-1 with TRBJ2-2; D remains ambiguous. Germline V gene lookup returns CDR1 SQVTM and CDR2 ANQGSEA. The CDR3 is made up of 16 amino acids. Trimming left V 4 bases short and J 1 base short, with 16 bases between. CDR3 coding DNA: TGCAGCGTTGCTTCCCCCAGGCCTCTGAACACCGGGGAGCTGTTTTTT. It codes for CSVASPRPLNTGELFF.

V is TRBV7-9 and J is TRBJ2-5, with D possibly TRBD1 on 6 matching bases. The V and J ends lost 6 bases and 1 base respectively, with 15 bases between them. Germline V CDR1 and CDR2: SEHNR, FQNEAQ (reference sequence). This CDR3 is built from 15 residues. DNA of the CDR3: TGTGCCAGCAGTCCCATCGGACAGTTCCAAGAGACCCAGTACTTC. This translates into CASSPIGQFQETQYF.

The rearrangement links TRBV7-2 to TRBJ2-1; D unresolved. CDR1 is SGHTA and CDR2 is FQGNSA in the germline V gene. This CDR3 has 11 residues. V was trimmed by 4 bases and J by 10 bases, leaving 8 bases between them. CDR3 nucleotide sequence: TGTGCCAGCAGCTGGCATAGGGAGCAGTTCTTC. Its translation: CASSWHREQFF.

The rearrangement links TRBV29-1 to TRBJ2-7; 7 nucleotides match TRBD2. Germline CDR1 reads SQVTM; CDR2 reads ANQGSEA. The CDR3 sequence is 14 residues long. The V gene end was trimmed by 2 bases and the J gene end by 2 bases; junction bases not matched to a gene: 6. CDR3 sequence: CSVERAAGTYEQYF. The CDR3 region has the DNA TGCAGCGTTGAACGGGCAGCGGGAACCTACGAGCAGTACTTC.

J is TRBJ2-1 and V is TRBV9, with a possible D match to TRBD2 (5 bases). Germline loops: CDR1 SGDLS, CDR2 YYNGEE. This CDR3 spans 14 amino acids. Trimming pared 4 bases from V and 4 bases from J, leaving 12 bases between. This CDR3 reads CASSSSPLYNEQFF. The CDR3 DNA follows: TGTGCCAGCAGCTCTAGCCCCCTGTACAATGAGCAGTTCTTC.

This clonotype was counted a few times. The V call is TRBV20-1, the J call TRBJ2-1; 8 bases line up with TRBD1. The ends lost 8 bases at V and 7 bases at J; junction bases unmatched: 10. This CDR3 region has 13 residues. Per germline, CDR1 DFQATT and CDR2 SNEGSKA (reference sequence). The CDR3 bases are TGCAGTCAGGCGCAGGGGGCGCGAAATGAGCAGTTCTTC. Translating gives CSQAQGARNEQFF.